This passage covers 25 T cell receptor beta chains from one sample sequenced in a study of blood T cell repertoires in COVID-19. Sequenced by immunoSEQ multiplex PCR; TCRdb stores in-frame clones only, minus some. The data show 77,000 or so clones, under 80% seen once. The sequenced sample consisted of peripheral blood. The receptors stem from a woman of 80 years or more with active or convalescent COVID-19.

The J gene is TRBJ1-3, the V gene TRBV4-3; tentative D call: TRBD1 (6 bases). V was pared by 0 bases and J by 0 bases, with 18 bases between. Germline CDR1 LGHNA, CDR2 YSLEER. The CDR3 totals 19 residues. Written as DNA, the CDR3 is TGCGCCAGCAGCCAAGACAGGTCAGCAGGGGCCCTCTCTGGAAACACCATATATTTT. Translating it yields CASSQDRSAGALSGNTIYF.

The CDR3 region has the DNA TGTGCCAGCAGCGTGTTTAGCGGGGGGGACGGTACGCAGTATTTT. Amino acid sequence: CASSVFSGGDGTQYF. V is TRBV9 and J is TRBJ2-3; 11 nucleotides line up with TRBD2. The length of the CDR3 is 15 residues. With V trimmed by 2 bases and J by 8 bases, 7 bases remained unmatched. Germline V lookup: CDR1 SGDLS, CDR2 YYNGEE.

The chain is built from TRBV5-4 and TRBJ2-3; TRBD1 matches 8 bases. The CDR3 runs to 15 residues. Germline V lookup: CDR1 SGHNT, CDR2 YYREEE (reference sequence). V lost 0 bases to trimming and J lost 5 bases; unmatched junction nucleotides: 5. CDR3 nucleotides: TGTGCCAGCAGCTTGGATCAGGGGGCGGTAGATACGCAGTATTTT. It translates to CASSLDQGAVDTQYF. The full variable domain, completed using reference TRBV5-4 and TRBJ2-3, is ETGVTQSPTHLIKTRGQQVTLRCSSQSGHNTVSWYQQALGQGPQFIFQYYREEENGRGNFPPRFSGLQFPNYSSELNVNALELDDSALYLCASSLDQGAVDTQYFGPGTRLTVL.

For the CDR3, the DNA is TGTGCCAGCAGTACGGGACAGGGGGAGTCCGGGGAGCTGTTTTTT. Translated: CASSTGQGESGELFF. The J gene is TRBJ2-2, the V gene TRBV6-5, with TRBD1 matching 11 bases. The V gene's germline CDR1 is MNHEY and CDR2 SVGAGI. The V gene end was trimmed by 5 bases and the J gene end by 6 bases; junction bases not matched to a gene: 5. The CDR3 is made up of 15 amino acids.

This chain joins TRBV11-2 and TRBJ1-5, with a weak D call TRBD1 (6 bases). The CDR3 spans 14 residues. Trimming pared 1 base from V and 6 bases from J, leaving 10 bases between. Germline V gives CDR1 SGHAT, CDR2 FQNNGV. The CDR3 DNA follows: TGTGCCAGCAGCTTAGGGGGGACAACTCAGCCCCAGCATTTT. As protein: CASSLGGTTQPQHF.

The chain couples TRBV5-1 to TRBJ1-4, with TRBD1 matching over 11 bases. Germline V CDR1 and CDR2: SGHRS, YFSETQ. This CDR3 comprises 15 residues. Trimming at V came to 3 bases and at J to 6 bases, leaving 4 bases not matched to a gene. The CDR3 sequence is CASSSEGQGDEKLFF. The CDR3 DNA sequence: TGCGCCAGCAGCTCCGAGGGACAGGGGGATGAAAAACTGTTTTTT.

V is TRBV5-4 and J is TRBJ2-3; D perhaps matches TRBD2 (5 bases). Germline loops: CDR1 SGHNT, CDR2 YYREEE (reference sequence). Trimming shortened V by 4 bases and J by 5 bases, and 14 bases separated the two germline ends. The CDR3 covers 14 residues. The CDR3 is CASSVSEVQDTQYF. The CDR3 nucleotides read TGTGCCAGCAGCGTTAGCGAGGTTCAAGATACGCAGTATTTT. The full variable domain, completed using reference TRBV5-4 and TRBJ2-3, is ETGVTQSPTHLIKTRGQQVTLRCSSQSGHNTVSWYQQALGQGPQFIFQYYREEENGRGNFPPRFSGLQFPNYSSELNVNALELDDSALYLCASSVSEVQDTQYFGPGTRLTVL.

The chain has TRBV6-2 or TRBV6-3 and TRBJ1-2; 7 nucleotides line up with TRBD1. Germline CDR1 is MNHEY and CDR2 is SVGEGT. This CDR3 has 16 amino acids. After removal of 0 bases from V and 4 bases from J, the junction contained 8 bases not matched to a gene. The CDR3 bases are TGTGCCAGCAGTTACTCAAGCCCCGACAGGGCCTATGGCTACACCTTC. Protein product: CASSYSSPDRAYGYTF.

This rearrangement joins TRBV19 to TRBJ1-1; maybe TRBD1 (5 bases). V lost 3 bases and J lost 4, with 12 bases in between. The CDR3 is made up of 14 amino acids. Germline values: CDR1 LNHDA, CDR2 SQIVND (reference sequence). The CDR3 sequence: CASSIKVGGTEAFF. CDR3 in DNA: TGTGCCAGTAGTATTAAGGTCGGGGGCACTGAAGCTTTCTTT.

The genes are TRBV7-9 and TRBJ2-3, with D perhaps TRBD2 (5 bases). The CDR3 has 16 residues. V dropped 1 base and J dropped 0 bases, with 11 bases sitting between them. Germline CDR1 is SEHNR and CDR2 is FQNEAQ (reference sequence). This chain's CDR3 is CASSLGRWRSTDTQYF. In DNA, the CDR3 is TGTGCCAGCAGCTTAGGGCGGTGGAGGAGCACAGATACGCAGTATTTT. The full variable domain, completed using reference TRBV7-9 and TRBJ2-3, is DTGVSQNPRHKITKRGQNVTFRCDPISEHNRLYWYRQTLGQGPEFLTYFQNEAQLEKSRLLSDRFSAERPKGSFSTLEIQRTEQGDSAMYLCASSLGRWRSTDTQYFGPGTRLTVL.

This clone appeared a few times. Here the CDR3 reads CASSFVLGGADTQYF. CDR3 in DNA: TGTGCCAGCAGTTTTGTCCTAGGGGGGGCGGATACGCAGTATTTT. This chain links TRBV27 with TRBJ2-3; D perhaps matches TRBD2 (7 bases). The length of the CDR3 is 15 residues. CDR1 MNHEY and CDR2 SMNVEV come from the germline V gene (reference sequence). V lost 3 bases and J lost 6, with 16 bases in between.

The chain employs TRBV10-3 and TRBJ2-3, with TRBD1 as a possible D gene (6 bases). The CDR3 is 16 residues long. Trimming took off 4 bases at V and 3 bases at J, with 17 bases between the two ends. From germline, CDR1 is ENHRY and CDR2 SYGVKD. CDR3 in DNA: TGTGCCATCAGTGCGCCTAAGCTACAGGGAACAGATACGCAGTATTTT. Its protein is CAISAPKLQGTDTQYF.

This clone showed up just a few times. This rearrangement joins TRBV4-3 to TRBJ1-1; D unresolved. Looked up from germline, CDR1 is LGHNA and CDR2 is YSLEER. Deletions cut 0 bases from V and 6 bases from J, with 11 bases between. The CDR3 has 14 amino acids. The CDR3: CASSQDQTRAEAFF. DNA for the CDR3: TGCGCCAGCAGCCAAGATCAGACTCGGGCTGAAGCTTTCTTT.

This clone was counted once. J is TRBJ2-3 and V is TRBV2, with TRBD2 as a possible D gene (6 bases). The germline V gene encodes CDR1 SNHLY and CDR2 FYNNEI. Trimming cost V 9 bases and J 5 bases, with 21 bases left between them. The CDR3 contains 15 residues. In nucleotides, the CDR3 is TGTGCCAGGGGGGGTGAGGGGCCCTCACGAGATACGCAGTATTTT. Translating it yields CARGGEGPSRDTQYF.

The chain joins TRBV19 to TRBJ1-6; 10 bases are a match to TRBD1. Trimming took 6 bases from V and 13 from J; bases not matched to a gene: 15. The CDR3 consists of 16 residues. Looked up from germline, CDR1 is LNHDA and CDR2 is SQIVND (reference sequence). The CDR3 DNA sequence: TGTGCCAGTAGCCCCGGTTTGTGGGACAGGGGAATTCCCCTCCACTTT. Protein sequence: CASSPGLWDRGIPLHF.

This chain joins TRBV10-3 and TRBJ2-1; D is perhaps TRBD2 (6 bases). The germline V gene has CDR1 ENHRY and CDR2 SYGVKD. This CDR3 has 13 residues. V shed 8 bases and J shed 4 bases, with 12 bases lying between them. The CDR3, as DNA: TGTGCCATCGGGTCGGGACTTTACAATGAGCAGTTCTTC. Protein sequence: CAIGSGLYNEQFF.

The V call is TRBV11-2, the J call TRBJ2-2; weak D call: TRBD2 (6 bases). The CDR3 has 15 amino acids. The germline gives CDR1 SGHAT, CDR2 FQNNGV. V lost 2 bases to trimming and J lost 3 bases, with 10 bases between them. The chain's CDR3 is CASSLSSGDTGELFF. The DNA for the CDR3 is TGTGCCAGCAGCTTAAGTTCGGGAGACACCGGGGAGCTGTTTTTT.

This clone has a handful of counts. The gene calls are TRBV3-1 (or the pseudogene TRBV3-2) and TRBJ1-5; no definite D call. Germline CDR1 is LGHDT and CDR2 is YNNKEL (reference sequence). V lost 3 bases and J 3 bases, leaving 12 bases between the germline ends. This CDR3 contains 15 residues. The CDR3 here is CASSHSRDSNQPQHF. CDR3 coding DNA: TGTGCCAGCAGCCATTCACGGGATTCCAATCAGCCCCAGCATTTT.

In nucleotides, the CDR3 is TGTGCCAGCAGTGAATTTATGGGACAGCCGAACACTGAAGCTTTCTTT. This sequence encodes CASSEFMGQPNTEAFF. This sequence joins TRBV2 and TRBJ1-1; 7 bases are shared with TRBD1. The CDR3 consists of 16 residues. Per germline, CDR1 SNHLY and CDR2 FYNNEI. Trimming cost V 2 bases and J 1 base; bases outside gene matches: 7.

This rearrangement joins TRBV10-3 to TRBJ2-2; 10 bases fit TRBD1. This CDR3 is 15 amino acids long. Germline CDR1 is ENHRY and CDR2 is SYGVKD. V was clipped by 9 bases and J by 4 bases; unmatched bases: 8. The CDR3 DNA reads as TGTGCCATGGGGCCCGGGACAGGGGTCACCGGGGAGCTGTTTTTT. It is translated as CAMGPGTGVTGELFF.

This clone has ten or more counts. The chain combines TRBV6-5 with TRBJ1-2; a possible D gene is TRBD1 (6 bases). This CDR3 comprises 15 residues. CDR1 and CDR2 (germline): MNHEY, SVGAGI. The V gene lost 3 bases and the J gene lost 8 bases, with 19 bases spanning the gap. CDR3 region: CASSYGGQGRWGYTF. CDR3 DNA: TGTGCCAGCAGTTATGGGGGCCAGGGAAGATGGGGCTACACCTTC.

The V gene is TRBV3-1 (or the pseudogene TRBV3-2), the J gene TRBJ2-6; 7 bases match TRBD1. CDR1 LGHDT and CDR2 YNNKEL come from the germline V gene (reference sequence). V dropped 0 bases and J dropped 2; count of bases not matched to a gene: 13. This CDR3 comprises 20 residues. The CDR3 protein is CASSQDSPTGKLAGANVLTF. CDR3 DNA: TGTGCCAGCAGCCAAGATTCCCCGACAGGGAAATTAGCTGGGGCCAACGTCCTGACTTTC.

V and J are TRBV2 and TRBJ1-5; D unclear. Trimming took 8 bases from V and 5 from J, leaving 13 bases between them. CDR3 length equals 13 residues. The germline V gene has CDR1 SNHLY and CDR2 FYNNEI. The CDR3 nucleotides read TGTGCCAGCGGCGGGGAGACGGATCAGCCCCAGCATTTT. This translates into CASGGETDQPQHF.

The chain has TRBV16 and TRBJ2-7, with D tentatively TRBD2 (5 bases). Germline values: CDR1 KGHSY, CDR2 FQNENV. Trimming stripped 5 bases from V and 2 bases from J, with 22 bases between. The CDR3 consists of 17 residues. The CDR3 region has the DNA TGTGCCAGCAGCGATCGTTCCTTCCGGGGTAATACCTACGAGCAGTACTTC. This translates into CASSDRSFRGNTYEQYF.

The chain uses TRBV5-1 and TRBJ1-1; D gene ambiguous. Germline CDR1 is SGHRS and CDR2 is YFSETQ. V shed 3 bases and J shed 4 bases, with 19 bases lying between them. The CDR3 is made up of 16 amino acids. The chain's CDR3 is CASSYRHTRVGTEAFF. The DNA for the CDR3 is TGCGCCAGCAGCTACCGACACACACGAGTGGGCACTGAAGCTTTCTTT.